The rows below give T cell receptor beta chains drawn from one sample of a study of blood T cell repertoires in COVID-19. Clones were sequenced by immunoSEQ multiplex PCR, and TCRdb holds only the in-frame ones, with some missing. This sample has a few hundred thousand clones, with 85% to 90% found just once. The source material was PBMCs or T cells enriched from blood (not recorded which). The origin of the receptors is a woman under 40 who had recovered from COVID-19. Both conserved end residues are part of each CDR3. Each record gives: D gene, clone size, V gene, J gene, CDR3 DNA, CDR3 protein. A D gene is named only where the DNA matches it firmly. Clone sizes are given selectively: once, few, many, or a class where the clone is expanded.

d_call: .; clone_size: few; v_call: TRBV6-4; j_call: TRBJ1-1; cdr3_nt: TGTGCCAGCCAGAAGGAGATGAACACTGAAGCTTTCTTT; cdr3_aa: CASQKEMNTEAFF
d_call: .; clone_size: .; v_call: TRBV6-5; j_call: TRBJ2-5; cdr3_nt: TGTGCCAGCAGTCTGGGAGTGGGAGAGACCCAGTACTTC; cdr3_aa: CASSLGVGETQYF
d_call: .; clone_size: .; v_call: TRBV6-5; j_call: TRBJ1-1; cdr3_nt: TGTGCCAGCAGTTACGGGGGGGCCCGAATGAACACTGAAGCTTTCTTT; cdr3_aa: CASSYGGARMNTEAFF
d_call: .; clone_size: once; v_call: TRBV5-6; j_call: TRBJ2-7; cdr3_nt: TGTGCCAGCAGCTTGGGCAGTACCTCCTACGAGCAGTACTTC; cdr3_aa: CASSLGSTSYEQYF
d_call: TRBD2; clone_size: .; v_call: TRBV5-1; j_call: TRBJ2-3; cdr3_nt: TGCGCCAGCAGCTTCGGACTAGCGGAGCCCACAGATACGCAGTATTTT; cdr3_aa: CASSFGLAEPTDTQYF
d_call: TRBD2; clone_size: .; v_call: TRBV27; j_call: TRBJ2-1; cdr3_nt: TGTGCCAGCAGTAATCCTAGCGGGAGCTCCTACAATGAGCAGTTCTTC; cdr3_aa: CASSNPSGSSYNEQFF
d_call: .; clone_size: .; v_call: TRBV2; j_call: TRBJ2-7; cdr3_nt: TGTGCCAGCAGTGCGGTATCCTACGAGCAGTACTTC; cdr3_aa: CASSAVSYEQYF
d_call: .; clone_size: .; v_call: TRBV5-4; j_call: TRBJ2-6; cdr3_nt: TGTGCCAGCAGCTTGAAACTAGCCTCGTCTGGGGCCAACGTCCTGACTTTC; cdr3_aa: CASSLKLASSGANVLTF
d_call: TRBD2; clone_size: .; v_call: TRBV4-3; j_call: TRBJ2-3; cdr3_nt: TGCGCCAGCAGCCAAGATTCGACGGGAGGAGCAGATACGCAGTATTTT; cdr3_aa: CASSQDSTGGADTQYF
d_call: TRBD2; clone_size: .; v_call: TRBV5-1; j_call: TRBJ2-2; cdr3_nt: TGCGCCAGCAGCCTACTAGCGGGAAGGACCGGGGAGCTGTTTTTT; cdr3_aa: CASSLLAGRTGELFF
d_call: TRBD2; clone_size: .; v_call: TRBV18; j_call: TRBJ2-7; cdr3_nt: TGTGCCAGCTCACCGCGGGAGGAGGGGGCCTACGAGCAGTACTTC; cdr3_aa: CASSPREEGAYEQYF
d_call: TRBD1; clone_size: .; v_call: TRBV6-5; j_call: TRBJ1-3; cdr3_nt: TGTGCCAGCAGTTACGGGACAGGGTCCAACACCATATATTTT; cdr3_aa: CASSYGTGSNTIYF
d_call: TRBD1; clone_size: .; v_call: TRBV5-4; j_call: TRBJ1-1; cdr3_nt: TGTGCCAGCAGCCGCCACGACAGGGTAACTGAAGCTTTCTTT; cdr3_aa: CASSRHDRVTEAFF
d_call: .; clone_size: few; v_call: TRBV29-1; j_call: TRBJ1-1; cdr3_nt: TGCAGCGCCTGGCTGAACACTGAAGCTTTCTTT; cdr3_aa: CSAWLNTEAFF
d_call: TRBD1; clone_size: .; v_call: TRBV6-5; j_call: TRBJ1-5; cdr3_nt: TGTGCCAGCAGGGCCGGGACAGGGGGGGATCAGCCCCAGCATTTT; cdr3_aa: CASRAGTGGDQPQHF
d_call: TRBD2; clone_size: .; v_call: TRBV11-2; j_call: TRBJ2-1; cdr3_nt: TGTGCCAGTCGTGGGACTAGCGGGACTCCGGGGTACAATGAGCAGTTCTTC; cdr3_aa: CASRGTSGTPGYNEQFF
d_call: .; clone_size: .; v_call: TRBV5-4; j_call: TRBJ1-2; cdr3_nt: TGTGCCAGCAGCTCAAGCACAACAGGGTTTTATGGCTACACCTTC; cdr3_aa: CASSSSTTGFYGYTF
d_call: TRBD1; clone_size: .; v_call: TRBV10-3; j_call: TRBJ1-1; cdr3_nt: TGTGCCATCAAACAGGGGCCCTACACTGAAGCTTTCTTT; cdr3_aa: CAIKQGPYTEAFF
d_call: .; clone_size: .; v_call: TRBV5-4; j_call: TRBJ2-2; cdr3_nt: TGTGCCAGCAGCCCCCAGGACACGAACACCGGGGAGCTGTTTTTT; cdr3_aa: CASSPQDTNTGELFF
d_call: .; clone_size: .; v_call: TRBV6-5; j_call: TRBJ2-7; cdr3_nt: TGTGCCAGCTTAGAAAGGAGGGAGCAGTACTTC; cdr3_aa: CASLERREQYF
d_call: TRBD1; clone_size: .; v_call: TRBV5-4; j_call: TRBJ1-2; cdr3_nt: TGTGCCAGCAGCGCCGGAACAGGGGACTATGGCTACACCTTC; cdr3_aa: CASSAGTGDYGYTF
d_call: .; clone_size: .; v_call: TRBV10-3; j_call: TRBJ2-2; cdr3_nt: TGTGCCATCAGTGAGTTCGACACCGCGAACACCGGGGAGCTGTTTTTT; cdr3_aa: CAISEFDTANTGELFF
d_call: .; clone_size: .; v_call: TRBV13; j_call: TRBJ1-5; cdr3_nt: TGTGCCAGCAGCTTAGGCAGTAATCAGCCCCAGCATTTT; cdr3_aa: CASSLGSNQPQHF
d_call: TRBD2; clone_size: .; v_call: TRBV27; j_call: TRBJ2-2; cdr3_nt: TGTGCCAGCAGTTTCGGGCTAGCGGGGTACCTTTCCGGGGAGCTGTTTTTT; cdr3_aa: CASSFGLAGYLSGELFF
d_call: .; clone_size: once; v_call: TRBV7-2; j_call: TRBJ2-7; cdr3_nt: TGTGCCAGCAGCTTAGTTGCGGGGGCGGCCTACGAGCAGTACTTC; cdr3_aa: CASSLVAGAAYEQYF
d_call: .; clone_size: few; v_call: TRBV11-2; j_call: TRBJ2-7; cdr3_nt: TGTGCCAGCAGTCCGACGCCAGCGGGCTCCTACGAGCAGTACTTC; cdr3_aa: CASSPTPAGSYEQYF
d_call: .; clone_size: .; v_call: TRBV7-2; j_call: TRBJ1-2; cdr3_nt: TGTGCCAGCAGCCCGAGGAGGGGCGGGATTAACTATGGCTACACCTTC; cdr3_aa: CASSPRRGGINYGYTF
d_call: .; clone_size: .; v_call: TRBV6-6; j_call: TRBJ1-6; cdr3_nt: TGTGCCAGCAGCGCACAGGGAATTTCCAATTCACCCCTCCACTTT; cdr3_aa: CASSAQGISNSPLHF
d_call: .; clone_size: .; v_call: TRBV4-1; j_call: TRBJ2-1; cdr3_nt: TGCGCCAGCAGCCTAGATGGGGCGGAGTACAATGAGCAGTTCTTC; cdr3_aa: CASSLDGAEYNEQFF
d_call: .; clone_size: .; v_call: TRBV30; j_call: TRBJ1-1; cdr3_nt: TGTGCCTGGAGTCGGACGTGGGGCCAGAAGAACACTGAAGCTTTCTTT; cdr3_aa: CAWSRTWGQKNTEAFF
d_call: .; clone_size: .; v_call: TRBV28; j_call: TRBJ1-1; cdr3_nt: TGTGCCAGCGGACAGTTGAACACTGAAGCTTTCTTT; cdr3_aa: CASGQLNTEAFF
d_call: .; clone_size: .; v_call: TRBV18; j_call: TRBJ1-4; cdr3_nt: TGTGCCAGCTCACCACAGGGGAATAATGAAAAACTGTTTTTT; cdr3_aa: CASSPQGNNEKLFF
d_call: TRBD2; clone_size: .; v_call: TRBV5-6; j_call: TRBJ2-7; cdr3_nt: TGTGCCACCACGACGACTAGCGGCCACGAGCAGTACTTC; cdr3_aa: CATTTTSGHEQYF
d_call: .; clone_size: .; v_call: TRBV27; j_call: TRBJ1-5; cdr3_nt: TGTGCCAGCAGTTTATGGGGAAGGGGCCAGCCCCAGCATTTT; cdr3_aa: CASSLWGRGQPQHF
d_call: TRBD1; clone_size: .; v_call: TRBV28; j_call: TRBJ1-1; cdr3_nt: TGTGCCACCAAAGGACAGGGTGGGAACACTGAAGCTTTCTTT; cdr3_aa: CATKGQGGNTEAFF
d_call: .; clone_size: .; v_call: TRBV6-6; j_call: TRBJ2-5; cdr3_nt: TGTGCCAGCAGTACAGGGGGGGGGGAGACCCAGTACTTC; cdr3_aa: CASSTGGGETQYF
d_call: .; clone_size: .; v_call: TRBV12-3/TRBV12-4; j_call: TRBJ1-5; cdr3_nt: TGTGCCAGCAGTTCGGAGAGTCAGCCCCAGCATTTT; cdr3_aa: CASSSESQPQHF
d_call: .; clone_size: .; v_call: TRBV11-2; j_call: TRBJ1-3; cdr3_nt: TGTGCCAGCAGCTTACTTCCAGGGTCCGCGAACACCATATATTTT; cdr3_aa: CASSLLPGSANTIYF
d_call: .; clone_size: .; v_call: TRBV6-5; j_call: TRBJ2-7; cdr3_nt: TGTGCCAGCAGTTACTCCCAGGGAATCTACGAGCAGTACTTC; cdr3_aa: CASSYSQGIYEQYF
d_call: TRBD1; clone_size: .; v_call: TRBV10-3; j_call: TRBJ2-3; cdr3_nt: TGTGCCATCAGACGGACAGGGGTGGCAGATACGCAGTATTTT; cdr3_aa: CAIRRTGVADTQYF
d_call: .; clone_size: .; v_call: TRBV28; j_call: TRBJ1-5; cdr3_nt: TGTGCCAGCAGATCCGGGAGCTTCAATCAGCCCCAGCATTTT; cdr3_aa: CASRSGSFNQPQHF
d_call: TRBD1; clone_size: .; v_call: TRBV5-1; j_call: TRBJ1-1; cdr3_nt: TGCGCCAGCAGGGAGGGACAGGGTTCGAACACTGAAGCTTTCTTT; cdr3_aa: CASREGQGSNTEAFF
d_call: .; clone_size: .; v_call: TRBV3-1/TRBV3-2; j_call: TRBJ1-1; cdr3_nt: TGTGCCAGCAGCCAAGATGCGGGGAACACTGAAGCTTTCTTT; cdr3_aa: CASSQDAGNTEAFF
d_call: TRBD1; clone_size: .; v_call: TRBV9; j_call: TRBJ2-1; cdr3_nt: TGTGCCAGCAGCGATGGGACAGGGGTCGGAGAGCAGTTCTTC; cdr3_aa: CASSDGTGVGEQFF
d_call: .; clone_size: .; v_call: TRBV7-9; j_call: TRBJ2-7; cdr3_nt: TGTGCCAGCAGCTTAGGCGGCGGATTATGGAACGAGCAGTACTTC; cdr3_aa: CASSLGGGLWNEQYF
d_call: .; clone_size: once; v_call: TRBV6-5; j_call: TRBJ1-5; cdr3_nt: TGTGCCAGCAGCGACAAAAATCAGCCCCAGCATTTT; cdr3_aa: CASSDKNQPQHF